The clone carrying this TCR beta chain occurred a few times. Genomic DNA, the template, was used for profiling of the TCR beta VDJ and CDR3. TCRdb redid the calling of the reads with MiXCR, one entry per CDR3 protein. The sample carries about 180,000 distinct CDR3 sequences, around 60% recorded once. The CDR3 sequence is 14 residues long. V gave up 4 bases and J gave up 4 bases; unmatched junction bases: 5. Germline V gene data show CDR1 as SNHLY and CDR2 as FYNNEI. The data were obtained in a study of CD8+CD57+ T cells in acquired aplastic anemia. Looking at the study overall: The average for DNA from sorted CD4+ and CD8+ cells was about 2.9 ug.

An expansion of CD8+CD57+ cells by flow cytometry had been shown in patients chosen for sequencing. The V gene is TRBV2, the J gene TRBJ2-7; 9 positions agree with TRBD1. Input material: sorted CD4+, CD8+, or CD8+CD57+ T cells (not recorded which) from PBMCs. This clonotype was obtained from a human donor with aplastic anemia. CDR3 DNA sequence: TGTGCCAGCAGTGGCGACAGGGGGAGGTACGAGCAGTACTTC. Protein: CASSGDRGRYEQYF.